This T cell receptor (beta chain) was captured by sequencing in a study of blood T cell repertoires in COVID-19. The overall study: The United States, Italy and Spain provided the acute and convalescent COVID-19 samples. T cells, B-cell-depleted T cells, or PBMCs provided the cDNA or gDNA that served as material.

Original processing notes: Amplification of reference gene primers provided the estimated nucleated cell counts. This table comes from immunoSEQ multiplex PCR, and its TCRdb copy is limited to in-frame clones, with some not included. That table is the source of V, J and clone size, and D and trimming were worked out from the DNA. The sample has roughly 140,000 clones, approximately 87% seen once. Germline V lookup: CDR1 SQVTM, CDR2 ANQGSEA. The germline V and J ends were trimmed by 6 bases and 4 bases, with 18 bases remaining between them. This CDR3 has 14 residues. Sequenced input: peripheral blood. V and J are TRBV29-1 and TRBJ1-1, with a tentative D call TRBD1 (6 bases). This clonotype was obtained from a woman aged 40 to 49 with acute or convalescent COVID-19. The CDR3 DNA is TGCAGCGTCCGTGACGGGGGGCAGGGCACTGAAGCTTTCTTT. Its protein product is CSVRDGGQGTEAFF.